Below are 27 T cell receptor beta chains sequenced from a single sample in a study of cytomegalovirus exposure and HLA in healthy donors. 60 Vbeta and 13 Jbeta primers were used in PCR. Libraries were prepared by immunoSEQ multiplex PCR; TCRdb keeps only in-frame clonotypes and omits some of them. The sample has 150,000 to 200,000 clones, around 82% seen once. Sequences were obtained from PBMCs. The receptors originated from a boy between 10 and 17 years old in good health and CMV-seronegative.

The chain joins TRBV28 to TRBJ2-1; TRBD2 agrees at 9 bases. Germline V gene data show CDR1 as MDHEN and CDR2 as SYDVKM. The CDR3 runs 17 residues. J was trimmed by 2 bases and V by 5 bases; bases with no gene match: 10. CDR3 bases: TGTGCCAGCAGTCCTATCTCGCTAGCGGGACCCTACAATGAGCAGTTCTTC. It codes for CASSPISLAGPYNEQFF. Complete variable domain (other parts from reference TRBV28 and TRBJ2-1): DVKVTQSSRYLVKRTGEKVFLECVQDMDHENMFWYRQDPGLGLRLIYFSYDVKMKEKGDIPEGYSVSREKKERFSLILESASTNQTSMYLCASSPISLAGPYNEQFFGPGTRLTVL.

The V gene is TRBV5-6, the J gene TRBJ1-1; D is unresolved. Germline CDR1 is SGHDT and CDR2 is YYEEEE. V lost 0 bases to trimming and J lost 4 bases, with 7 bases between them. This CDR3 contains 13 residues. The CDR3 DNA is TGTGCCAGCAGCTTGGGGGGAGGCACTGAAGCTTTCTTT. Translated: CASSLGGGTEAFF.

This rearrangement joins TRBV7-9 to TRBJ2-1, with TRBD2 matching over 10 bases. V lost 5 bases, J lost 7 bases, and 11 bases stayed unmatched. This CDR3 is 16 amino acids long. Germline-derived CDR1 and CDR2 are SEHNR and FQNEAQ (reference sequence). The CDR3 DNA sequence: TGTGCCAGCAGCGCCCCTTCTAGCGGGAGAAGAAATGAGCAGTTCTTC. Translating it yields CASSAPSSGRRNEQFF.

This clone was seen a handful of times. V and J are TRBV4-2 and TRBJ1-1, with D unclear. From germline, CDR1 is LGHNA and CDR2 YNFKEQ. V dropped 4 bases and J dropped 0 bases, with 12 bases sitting between them. The CDR3 loop spans 15 amino acids. For the CDR3, the DNA is TGTGCCAGCAGCCGCAGTGGCCTTATGAACACTGAAGCTTTCTTT. Protein sequence: CASSRSGLMNTEAFF.

The chain recombines TRBV19 with TRBJ2-5, with D unclear. This CDR3 contains 12 residues. The germline V and J ends were trimmed by 2 bases and 4 bases, with 5 bases remaining between them. Per germline, CDR1 LNHDA and CDR2 SQIVND (reference sequence). CDR3 in amino acids: CASSIIRETQYF. The CDR3 DNA is TGTGCCAGTAGTATAATTCGAGAGACCCAGTACTTC. The whole variable domain, filled in from reference TRBV19 and TRBJ2-5, reads DGGITQSPKYLFRKEGQNVTLSCEQNLNHDAMYWYRQDPGQGLRLIYYSQIVNDFQKGDIAEGYSVSREKKESFPLTVTSAQKNPTAFYLCASSIIRETQYFGPGTRLLVL.

The chain employs TRBV6-1 and TRBJ2-7, with TRBD1 matching 10 bases. Germline trimming cut 3 bases from V and 3 bases from J; bases unmatched to any gene: 8. CDR3 length equals 16 residues. The germline gives CDR1 MNHNS, CDR2 SASEGT. The CDR3 nucleotides read TGTGCCAGCAGTGAGGGGACAGGGGAATCCCTCTACGAGCAGTACTTC. Its translation is CASSEGTGESLYEQYF.

The chain combines TRBV6-6 with TRBJ2-3; 9 bases match TRBD2. With 4 bases clipped from V and 1 base from J, the junction kept 3 bases outside the gene matches. The germline gives CDR1 MNHNY, CDR2 SVGAGI (reference sequence). The CDR3 spans 15 residues. The CDR3 loop is CASSLLAGGTDTQYF. As DNA, the CDR3 is TGTGCCAGCAGTTTACTAGCGGGCGGCACAGATACGCAGTATTTT.

The rearrangement joins TRBV6-1 to TRBJ1-3, with 8 bases fitting TRBD1. Germline V gives CDR1 MNHNS, CDR2 SASEGT. J gave up 3 bases and V 6 bases, and 7 bases lay outside the gene matches. The CDR3 is 15 amino acids. The CDR3 DNA is TGTGCCAGCAGCAAACAGGGGGGTTTTGGAAACACCATATATTTT. This encodes CASSKQGGFGNTIYF.

This clone is a singleton in its sample. V and J are TRBV7-8 and TRBJ2-1; 11 bases line up with TRBD2. The V and J ends lost 3 bases and 6 bases, in that order; junction bases with no gene match: 19. Germline-derived CDR1 and CDR2 are SGHVS and FQNEAQ. The CDR3 runs to 20 residues. CDR3 sequence (DNA): TGTGCCAGCAGCTTGCTCTGGACAGGGCTGGGTAGCGGGGGGGCCAATGAGCAGTTCTTC. This translates into CASSLLWTGLGSGGANEQFF.

This chain connects TRBV9 to TRBJ2-1; D possibly corresponds to TRBD2 (5 bases). The germline V gene has CDR1 SGDLS and CDR2 YYNGEE. The CDR3 is made up of 14 amino acids. The ends were cut back, 0 bases at V and 7 bases at J, with 11 bases in the middle. The CDR3 nucleotides are TGTGCCAGCAGCGTAGCCGCCCCGGGAAATGAGCAGTTCTTC. This translates into CASSVAAPGNEQFF.

The rearrangement links TRBV5-4 to TRBJ2-5; 7 bases agree with TRBD1. The CDR3 has 13 amino acids. The germline V gene encodes CDR1 SGHNT and CDR2 YYREEE (reference sequence). V lost 4 bases and J lost 7; bases outside the gene matches: 7. DNA for the CDR3: TGTGCCAGCAGCGCAGACAGGGTCGGGACCCAGTACTTC. Its translation: CASSADRVGTQYF.

In its sample, this clone was seen once. The chain links TRBV27 to TRBJ1-5, with D possibly matching TRBD1 (6 bases). Trimming left V 5 bases short and J 2 bases short, with 16 bases between. In germline, CDR1 is MNHEY, CDR2 SMNVEV (reference sequence). There are 16 residues in the CDR3. CDR3 amino acids: CASSGKQGIGNQPQHF. DNA for the CDR3: TGTGCCAGCAGTGGAAAACAGGGAATTGGCAATCAGCCCCAGCATTTT.

The rearrangement links TRBV7-9 to TRBJ1-2, with unresolved D. V gave up 0 bases and J gave up 6 bases, with 11 bases separating them. The CDR3 extends over 14 amino acids. Germline V CDR1 and CDR2: SEHNR, FQNEAQ (reference sequence). The CDR3, as DNA: TGTGCCAGCAGCTTAGCGCGGGGTTCCGATGGCTACACCTTC. It specifies CASSLARGSDGYTF.

The V gene is TRBV6-1, the J gene TRBJ1-2, with a weak D call TRBD1 (5 bases). CDR1 is MNHNS, CDR2 SASEGT, per germline. V was clipped by 0 bases and J by 4 bases, with 9 bases between them. CDR3 length: 14 residues. The DNA of the CDR3 is TGTGCCAGCAGTGAAGCATCAGGGCGCTATGGCTACACCTTC. It yields the protein CASSEASGRYGYTF.

The chain uses TRBV11-2 and TRBJ2-7, with TRBD2 matching over 9 bases. The CDR3 consists of 16 residues. The germline V gene has CDR1 SGHAT and CDR2 FQNNGV. The V gene end was trimmed by 5 bases and the J gene end by 3 bases; junction bases not matched to a gene: 11. CDR3 nucleotides: TGTGCCAGCAGCCCTTTAGCGGGAGCCTTGAACTACGAGCAGTACTTC. This translates into CASSPLAGALNYEQYF.

Turning to this clone: The same CDR3 is also encoded by other DNA sequences in this sample. The chain joins TRBV10-1 to TRBJ2-5; tentative D call: TRBD2 (5 bases). The length of the CDR3 is 13 residues. Trimming took off 3 bases at V and 1 base at J, with 6 bases between the two ends. Per germline, CDR1 WNHNN and CDR2 SYGVQD (reference sequence). CDR3 region: CASSDRGQETQYF. The DNA for the CDR3 is TGCGCCAGCAGTGATCGGGGCCAAGAGACCCAGTACTTC.

The genes are TRBV7-8 and TRBJ2-7; 10 bases align to TRBD2. V gave up 2 bases and J gave up 7 bases; unmatched junction bases: 8. Germline V gives CDR1 SGHVS, CDR2 FQNEAQ. This CDR3 has 15 amino acids. The CDR3 DNA is TGTGCCAGCAGCTTACGTACTAGCGGGGTCCGAGAGCAGTACTTC. This translates into CASSLRTSGVREQYF. The full variable domain, in which reference TRBV7-8 and TRBJ2-7 provide the parts outside the CDR3, is GAGVSQSPRYKVAKRGQDVALRCDPISGHVSLFWYQQALGQGPEFLTYFQNEAQLDKSGLPSDRFFAERPEGSVSTLKIQRTQQEDSAVYLCASSLRTSGVREQYFGPGTRLTVT.

In DNA, the CDR3 is TGTGCCAGCAGCTTATTGCAGGCTCTCTCCTTTGAAGCTTTCTTT. It encodes CASSLLQALSFEAFF. V is TRBV7-9 and J is TRBJ1-1; no firm D call. V lost 2 bases, J lost 7 bases, and 17 bases lay in between. The CDR3 spans 15 residues. Per the germline V gene, CDR1 is SEHNR and CDR2 is FQNEAQ (reference sequence).

This sequence joins TRBV28 and TRBJ1-2, with 11 bases identical to TRBD1. J gave up 8 bases and V 8 bases, and 10 bases lay outside the gene matches. CDR1 MDHEN and CDR2 SYDVKM come from the germline V gene. CDR3 length equals 14 residues. The DNA for the CDR3 is TGTGCCAGCCATTTGGGGACAGGGGGTTACGGCTACACCTTC. Translated, it gives CASHLGTGGYGYTF.

V gene TRBV7-2 combines with J gene TRBJ2-1; TRBD2 matches 10 bases. V lost 5 bases and J lost 8; bases outside the gene matches: 15. This CDR3 contains 17 residues. Germline loops: CDR1 SGHTA, CDR2 FQGNSA. The CDR3 reads CASSKAGGSGGWDEQFF. The DNA of the CDR3 is TGTGCCAGCAGCAAAGCGGGAGGGAGCGGGGGGTGGGATGAGCAGTTCTTC.

The J gene is TRBJ2-5, the V gene TRBV29-1, with TRBD1 matching 8 bases. The J call may be mistaken, given a closer DNA end match to TRBJ2-7. The germline V gene has CDR1 SQVTM and CDR2 ANQGSEA. The CDR3 is 13 amino acids. CDR3 sequence (DNA): TGCAGCGCCAGAGGACAGGGCGGACGCGAGCAGTACTTC. It codes for CSARGQGGREQYF.

The V gene is TRBV4-1, the J gene TRBJ1-5; 8 bases line up with TRBD1. V lost 3 bases to trimming and J lost 6 bases; unmatched junction nucleotides: 4. Germline CDR1 is MGHRA and CDR2 is YSYEKL. The CDR3 totals 14 residues. The CDR3, as DNA: TGCGCCAGCAGCCAGGGGACAGGTTCTCAGCCCCAGCATTTT. This sequence encodes CASSQGTGSQPQHF.

The J gene is TRBJ2-1, the V gene TRBV5-1; the match to TRBD2 covers 7 bases. The CDR3 is 14 residues long. Looked up from germline, CDR1 is SGHRS and CDR2 is YFSETQ. V lost 4 bases and J lost 2; bases outside the gene matches: 3. For the CDR3, the DNA is TGCGCCAGCAGCCGCGGGGGAGCCTACAATGAGCAGTTCTTC. Translating it yields CASSRGGAYNEQFF.

This chain links TRBV12-5 with TRBJ1-1, with D perhaps TRBD1 (6 bases). Trimming cost V 6 bases and J 5 bases, with 16 bases left between them. Germline V gene sequence: CDR1 LGHNT, CDR2 FRNRAP. This CDR3 contains 14 residues. The CDR3 DNA reads as TGTGCTAGTGGGACAGACATTAGGGGGACTGAAGCTTTCTTT. It codes for CASGTDIRGTEAFF.

The chain links TRBV12-5 to TRBJ1-4; 7 bases are a match to TRBD1. The CDR3 consists of 15 residues. Trimming cost V 6 bases and J 6 bases; bases outside gene matches: 10. In germline, CDR1 is LGHNT, CDR2 FRNRAP. Here the CDR3 reads CASGQMTGYYEKLFF. In nucleotides, the CDR3 is TGTGCTAGTGGACAAATGACAGGGTATTATGAAAAACTGTTTTTT.

This clone occurred once. This chain connects TRBV5-6 to TRBJ1-1; 9 positions match TRBD1. This CDR3 spans 13 amino acids. The V segment lost 4 bases and the J segment 5 bases; nucleotides outside the gene matches: 3. Looked up from germline, CDR1 is SGHDT and CDR2 is YYEEEE. CDR3 residues: CASSPDRGTEAFF. The DNA for the CDR3 is TGTGCCAGCAGCCCCGACAGGGGGACTGAAGCTTTCTTT.

This clone was recorded only once. This sequence joins TRBV7-2 and TRBJ1-5; D unresolved. CDR3 length equals 13 residues. In germline, CDR1 is SGHTA, CDR2 FQGNSA. V gave up 3 bases and J gave up 0 bases, with 3 bases separating them. The CDR3 is CASSFHSNQPQHF. CDR3 coding DNA: TGTGCCAGCAGCTTCCATAGCAATCAGCCCCAGCATTTT.